Sequencing of this T cell receptor (beta chain) was carried out in a study of identical twins. Via MiXCR, TCRdb re-called the 5' RACE reads, giving one row per CDR3 protein. The table includes 700,000 or so distinct CDR3 sequences, roughly 20% detected once. Study findings and constraints: In cord blood, abundant beta clonotypes had fewer insertions; memory showed no trend.

This clonotype was recorded a few times. Antigen unknown. This CDR3 has 14 amino acids. Trimming shortened V by 0 bases and J by 5 bases, and 11 bases separated the two germline ends. In germline, CDR1 is SGHRS, CDR2 YFSETQ. The sample also formed part of further work on T cells expressing NK-cell markers.

The receptor was isolated from a woman aged 18-30 years in good health. The V and J genes are TRBV5-1 and TRBJ2-5; D is unresolved. The sample consisted of PBMCs. The CDR3 region has the DNA TGCGCCAGCAGCTTGGACATCGGTGAGGAGACCCAGTACTTC. Translated: CASSLDIGEETQYF.